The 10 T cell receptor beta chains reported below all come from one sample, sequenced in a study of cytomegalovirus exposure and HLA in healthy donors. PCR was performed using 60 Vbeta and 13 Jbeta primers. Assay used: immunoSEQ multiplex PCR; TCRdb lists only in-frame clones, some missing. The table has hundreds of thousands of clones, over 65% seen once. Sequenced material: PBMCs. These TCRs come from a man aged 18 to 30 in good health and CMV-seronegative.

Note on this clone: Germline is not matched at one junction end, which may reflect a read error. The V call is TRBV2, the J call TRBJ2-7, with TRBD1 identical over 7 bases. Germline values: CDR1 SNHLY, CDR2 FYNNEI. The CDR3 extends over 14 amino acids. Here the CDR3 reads CAGSEGTENYEQYF. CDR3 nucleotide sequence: TGTGCCGGCAGCGAGGGGACAGAAAACTACGAGCAGTACTTC.

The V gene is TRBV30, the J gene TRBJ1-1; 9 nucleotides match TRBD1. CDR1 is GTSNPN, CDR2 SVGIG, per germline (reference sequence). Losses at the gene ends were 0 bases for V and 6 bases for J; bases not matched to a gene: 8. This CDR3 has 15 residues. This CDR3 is CAWSVPDRGGAEAFF. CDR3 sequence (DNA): TGTGCCTGGAGTGTCCCCGACAGGGGGGGTGCTGAAGCTTTCTTT.

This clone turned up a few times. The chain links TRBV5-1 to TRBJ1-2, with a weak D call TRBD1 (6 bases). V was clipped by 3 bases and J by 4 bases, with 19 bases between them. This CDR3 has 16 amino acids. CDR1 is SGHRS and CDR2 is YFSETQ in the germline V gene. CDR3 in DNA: TGCGCCAGCAGCTGGCTGAGGCCAGGGGAGATCTATGGCTACACCTTC. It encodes CASSWLRPGEIYGYTF. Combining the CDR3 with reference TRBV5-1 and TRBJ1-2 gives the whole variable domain KAGVTQTPRYLIKTRGQQVTLSCSPISGHRSVSWYQQTPGQGLQFLFEYFSETQRNKGNFPGRFSGRQFSNSRSEMNVSTLELGDSALYLCASSWLRPGEIYGYTFGSGTRLTVV.

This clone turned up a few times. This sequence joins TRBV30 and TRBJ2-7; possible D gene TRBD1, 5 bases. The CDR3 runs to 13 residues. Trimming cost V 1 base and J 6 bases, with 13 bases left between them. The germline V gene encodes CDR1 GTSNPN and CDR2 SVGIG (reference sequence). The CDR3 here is CAWSAGAGFEQYF. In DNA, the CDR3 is TGTGCCTGGAGTGCTGGGGCTGGGTTCGAGCAGTACTTC.

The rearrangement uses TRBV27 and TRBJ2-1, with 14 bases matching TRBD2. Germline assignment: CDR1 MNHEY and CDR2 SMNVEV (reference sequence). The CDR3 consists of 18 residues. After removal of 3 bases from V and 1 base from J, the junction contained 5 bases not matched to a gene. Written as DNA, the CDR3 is TGTGCCAGCAGTTTCGGACTAGCGGGAGGAAGATCCTACAATGAGCAGTTCTTC. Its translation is CASSFGLAGGRSYNEQFF.

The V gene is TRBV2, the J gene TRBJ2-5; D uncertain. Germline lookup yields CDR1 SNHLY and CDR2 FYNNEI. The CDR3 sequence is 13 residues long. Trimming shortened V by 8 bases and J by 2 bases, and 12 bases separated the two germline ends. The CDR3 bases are TGTGCCAGCCTCCGTGACTCTCAAGAGACCCAGTACTTC. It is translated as CASLRDSQETQYF.

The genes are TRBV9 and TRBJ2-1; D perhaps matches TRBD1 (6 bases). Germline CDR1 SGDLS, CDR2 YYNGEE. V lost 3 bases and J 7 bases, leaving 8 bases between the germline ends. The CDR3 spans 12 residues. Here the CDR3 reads CASSARGNEQFF. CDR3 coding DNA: TGTGCCAGCAGCGCAAGGGGGAATGAGCAGTTCTTC.

The CDR3 protein is CASSKTRRGSVNTEAFF. In DNA, the CDR3 is TGTGCCAGCAGCAAAACTCGAAGGGGAAGTGTTAACACTGAAGCTTTCTTT. This chain links TRBV27 with TRBJ1-1; a possible D gene is TRBD1 (5 bases). The CDR3 loop spans 17 amino acids. The germline V gene has CDR1 MNHEY and CDR2 SMNVEV (reference sequence). V was cut by 6 bases and J by 2 bases, with 22 bases left in between.

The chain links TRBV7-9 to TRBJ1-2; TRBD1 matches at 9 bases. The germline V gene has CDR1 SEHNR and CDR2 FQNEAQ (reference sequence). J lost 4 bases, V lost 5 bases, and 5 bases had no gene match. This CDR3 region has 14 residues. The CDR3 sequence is CASSAGQGGYGYTF. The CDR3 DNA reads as TGTGCCAGCAGCGCGGGACAGGGCGGCTATGGCTACACCTTC.

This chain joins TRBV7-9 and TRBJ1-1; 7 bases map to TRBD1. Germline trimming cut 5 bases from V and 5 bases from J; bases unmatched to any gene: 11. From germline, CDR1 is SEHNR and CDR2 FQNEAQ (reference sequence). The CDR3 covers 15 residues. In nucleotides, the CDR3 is TGTGCCAGCAGCCCTAGAACAGGGGAAGAGACTGAAGCTTTCTTT. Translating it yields CASSPRTGEETEAFF. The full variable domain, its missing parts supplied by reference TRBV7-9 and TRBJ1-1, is DTGVSQNPRHKITKRGQNVTFRCDPISEHNRLYWYRQTLGQGPEFLTYFQNEAQLEKSRLLSDRFSAERPKGSFSTLEIQRTEQGDSAMYLCASSPRTGEETEAFFGQGTRLTVV.